Each of the 28 T cell receptor beta chains below was sequenced from the same sample in a study of cytomegalovirus exposure and HLA in healthy donors. PCR was performed using 60 Vbeta and 13 Jbeta primers. Only in-frame clones appear in the TCRdb table, and some are missing; sequencing was by immunoSEQ multiplex PCR. The sample yields 95,000 to 150,000 clones, about 78% seen once. The sequenced sample was PBMCs. Receptors originate from a man aged 25 to 40 in good health and CMV-seronegative.

The chain combines TRBV28 with TRBJ2-3; 8 bases align to TRBD1. Germline V CDR1 and CDR2: MDHEN, SYDVKM. V was pared by 10 bases and J by 1 base, with 13 bases of the junction left unmatched. This CDR3 spans 16 amino acids. The CDR3: CATSPPGGFRTDTQYF. DNA of the CDR3: TGTGCCACCTCACCCCCAGGGGGCTTCCGCACAGATACGCAGTATTTT.

The chain combines TRBV27 with TRBJ2-7; 9 nucleotides align to TRBD1. The germline CDR1 and CDR2 sequences are MNHEY and SMNVEV (reference sequence). V trimming: 4 bases; J trimming: 1 base; junction bases outside the gene matches: 5. This CDR3 contains 15 residues. The CDR3 reads CASSSTGTGSYEQYF. Here the CDR3 DNA reads TGTGCCAGCAGTTCAACCGGGACAGGGTCCTACGAGCAGTACTTC.

This clone was recorded once. This chain joins TRBV5-1 and TRBJ2-2; 12 bases match TRBD2. After removal of 4 bases from V and 4 bases from J, the junction contained 17 bases not matched to a gene. The CDR3 length is 20 residues. From germline, CDR1 is SGHRS and CDR2 YFSETQ. For the CDR3, the DNA is TGCGCCAGCAGCCCGCCATTAGGACTAGCGGGGAACCGACTCACCGGGGAGCTGTTTTTT. Its protein product is CASSPPLGLAGNRLTGELFF.

CDR3: CASSVRGNQPQHF. The CDR3, as DNA: TGCGCCAGCAGCGTCAGGGGAAATCAGCCCCAGCATTTT. The V and J genes are TRBV5-1 and TRBJ1-5, with a possible D match to TRBD1 (6 bases). Trimming stripped 4 bases from V and 4 bases from J, with 9 bases between. The CDR3 sequence is 13 residues long. Germline-derived CDR1 and CDR2 are SGHRS and YFSETQ.

The chain employs TRBV5-1 and TRBJ1-3; D not certain. The CDR3 sequence is 15 residues long. Per germline, CDR1 SGHRS and CDR2 YFSETQ. The V end lost 4 bases, the J end lost 0 bases, and 11 bases lay between the germline ends. CDR3 sequence (DNA): TGCGCCAGCAGCCCCACAGCATTCTCTGGAAACACCATATATTTT. Its protein is CASSPTAFSGNTIYF.

This clone was observed a single time. V is TRBV19 and J is TRBJ2-7; weak D call: TRBD1 (6 bases). Germline CDR1 is LNHDA and CDR2 is SQIVND (reference sequence). This CDR3 has 13 residues. V was shortened by 5 bases and J by 2 bases, with 10 bases between the two germline ends. The CDR3: CASSWGPTYEQYF. CDR3 DNA sequence: TGTGCCAGTAGTTGGGGGCCTACCTACGAGCAGTACTTC.

Comments on this clone: The sample has other DNA sequences that encode this CDR3 too. J is TRBJ2-3 and V is TRBV5-1; TRBD1 matches 9 bases. This CDR3 contains 14 residues. V lost 0 bases, J lost 6 bases, and 2 bases stayed unmatched. Germline-derived CDR1 and CDR2 are SGHRS and YFSETQ. The CDR3, as DNA: TGCGCCAGCAGCTTGGGACAGGGGGGGGATACGCAGTATTTT. Its protein is CASSLGQGGDTQYF.

The chain uses TRBV6-5 and TRBJ2-2, with D hard to call. Germline V CDR1 and CDR2: MNHEY, SVGAGI. CDR3 length: 14 residues. V lost 6 bases to trimming and J lost 1 base, with 9 bases between them. CDR3 amino acids: CASRPTGNTGELFF. The CDR3, as DNA: TGTGCCAGCAGACCCACGGGGAACACCGGGGAGCTGTTTTTT.

The chain is built from TRBV6-5 and TRBJ2-3, with TRBD2 matching over 8 bases. Germline CDR1 and CDR2: MNHEY and SVGAGI. The junction had 11 bases not matched to a gene; V was cut back by 10 bases and J by 5 bases. The CDR3 runs to 14 residues. The CDR3 DNA reads as TGTGCCACAAAGCGGGGGACCAGGGGAGATACGCAGTATTTT. It is translated as CATKRGTRGDTQYF.

The gene calls are TRBV30 and TRBJ1-2, with TRBD1 identical over 8 bases. Germline CDR1 and CDR2: GTSNPN and SVGIG (reference sequence). The J segment lost 5 bases and the V segment lost 5 bases, leaving 13 bases of the junction unmatched. The CDR3 spans 15 residues. CDR3 loop: CAWDANRGSLYGYTF. The CDR3 nucleotides are TGTGCCTGGGACGCAAACAGGGGGAGCCTTTATGGCTACACCTTC.

The CDR3 DNA follows: TGTGCCAGCAGCTTGGCCCGGGACAGGGGTTGGAATTCACCCCTCCACTTT. Translation gives CASSLARDRGWNSPLHF. The chain employs TRBV5-8 and TRBJ1-6; 10 bases are a match to TRBD1. The CDR3 runs 17 residues. The germline CDR1 and CDR2 sequences are SGHTS and YDEGEE. V dropped 0 bases and J dropped 7; count of bases not matched to a gene: 7.

The chain uses TRBV4-2 and TRBJ2-1; tentatively, D is TRBD1 (6 bases). This CDR3 region has 18 residues. V was clipped by 2 bases and J by 4 bases, with 21 bases between them. CDR1 and CDR2 (germline): LGHNA, YNFKEQ. This CDR3 reads CASSQRLGRDTGYNEQFF. CDR3 bases: TGTGCCAGCAGCCAAAGGTTGGGCCGGGACACCGGATACAATGAGCAGTTCTTC.

J is TRBJ1-1 and V is TRBV18; D is undetermined. Germline V gives CDR1 KGHSH, CDR2 LQKENI. Deletions cut 3 bases from V and 6 bases from J, with 8 bases between. The CDR3 loop spans 12 amino acids. The CDR3 sequence is CASSPRGAEAFF. Written as DNA, the CDR3 is TGTGCCAGCTCACCTCGAGGAGCTGAAGCTTTCTTT.

The table lists this clone with a few counts. The rearrangement uses TRBV10-2 and TRBJ2-5; D remains ambiguous. The J call may be wrong; the DNA end is better matched by TRBJ2-7. Germline CDR1 is WSHSY and CDR2 is SAAADI. CDR3 length equals 12 residues. CDR3 sequence: CASGSYDYEQYF. In DNA, the CDR3 is TGCGCCAGCGGATCCTACGACTACGAGCAGTACTTC.

This clone was detected only a few times. This chain links TRBV4-3 with TRBJ1-5; D gene unclear. The CDR3 runs 14 residues. CDR1 and CDR2 from the germline V gene are LGHNA and YSLEER. The V gene lost 0 bases and the J gene lost 7 bases, with 10 bases spanning the gap. The CDR3 here is CASSQDSARQPQHF. Written as DNA, the CDR3 is TGCGCCAGCAGCCAAGATTCAGCGAGGCAGCCCCAGCATTTT.

This chain uses TRBV7-3 with TRBJ2-7, with D perhaps TRBD1 (5 bases). Per germline, CDR1 SGHTA and CDR2 FQGTGA. This CDR3 has 15 amino acids. V shed 1 base and J shed 1 base, with 11 bases lying between them. CDR3 residues: CASSLRQGGSYEQYF. DNA of the CDR3: TGTGCCAGCAGCTTAAGGCAGGGTGGGTCCTACGAGCAGTACTTC.

The chain combines TRBV4-3 with TRBJ2-3; 7 positions agree with TRBD2. Germline V lookup: CDR1 LGHNA, CDR2 YSLEER. The V gene end was trimmed by 1 base and the J gene end by 5 bases; junction bases not matched to a gene: 9. CDR3 length: 16 residues. The chain's CDR3 is CASSQVGAGRVDTQYF. Written as DNA, the CDR3 is TGCGCCAGCAGCCAAGTTGGCGCAGGGAGGGTAGATACGCAGTATTTT.

The chain joins TRBV7-9 to TRBJ2-1, with 12 bases matching TRBD2. The CDR3 sequence is 16 residues long. The V gene's germline CDR1 is SEHNR and CDR2 FQNEAQ (reference sequence). The V segment lost 2 bases and the J segment 4 bases; nucleotides outside the gene matches: 3. The DNA of the CDR3 is TGTGCCAGCAGCTTACGACTAGCGGGGGAATACAATGAGCAGTTCTTC. It yields the protein CASSLRLAGEYNEQFF. The whole variable domain, filled in from reference TRBV7-9 and TRBJ2-1, reads DTGVSQNPRHKITKRGQNVTFRCDPISEHNRLYWYRQTLGQGPEFLTYFQNEAQLEKSRLLSDRFSAERPKGSFSTLEIQRTEQGDSAMYLCASSLRLAGEYNEQFFGPGTRLTVL.

The chain joins TRBV6-5 to TRBJ2-7; 7 bases align to TRBD2. This CDR3 contains 14 residues. V lost 1 base, J lost 7 bases, and 7 bases stayed unmatched. Germline CDR1 MNHEY, CDR2 SVGAGI. CDR3 DNA sequence: TGTGCCAGCAGTTACTTCGGGGGGTCGGGAGAGCAGTACTTC. Translation gives CASSYFGGSGEQYF.

V is TRBV28 and J is TRBJ2-5; TRBD2 aligns across 14 bases. J lost 5 bases, V lost 1 base, and 12 bases had no gene match. Germline CDR1 and CDR2: MDHEN and SYDVKM. The CDR3 consists of 19 residues. In DNA form, the CDR3 reads TGTGCCAGCAGTTTATACCTCCTGACTAGCGGGGGGGCAGGGGAGACCCAGTACTTC. Translating it yields CASSLYLLTSGGAGETQYF.

The chain is built from TRBV4-3 and TRBJ2-7; TRBD1 matches at 7 bases. This CDR3 has 15 residues. V shed 2 bases and J 4 bases; nucleotides not matched to a gene: 8. CDR1 LGHNA and CDR2 YSLEER come from the germline V gene. CDR3 DNA: TGCGCCAGCAGCCAATCGAGGGGGCTAGGGTACGAGCAGTACTTC. As protein: CASSQSRGLGYEQYF.

This rearrangement joins TRBV1 to TRBJ1-4. TRBV1 is a pseudogene locus. The CDR3 has 16 residues. CDR3 DNA sequence: TGCACCAGCAGCCAGGCAGGGAGGATGGCTAATGAAAAACTGTTTTTT. Translating gives CTSSQAGRMANEKLFF.

V gene TRBV11-2 combines with J gene TRBJ2-3; possibly TRBD2 for D (6 bases). The germline gives CDR1 SGHAT, CDR2 FQNNGV. The V end was cut by 5 bases, the J end by 0 bases, with 15 bases between. CDR3 length: 16 residues. The CDR3 sequence is CASSLAGPTSTDTQYF. As DNA, the CDR3 is TGTGCCAGCAGCCTCGCGGGACCAACAAGCACAGATACGCAGTATTTT.

The J gene is TRBJ1-6, the V gene TRBV18; TRBD1 matches at 7 bases. Germline V lookup: CDR1 KGHSH, CDR2 LQKENI. The CDR3 has 17 residues. Unmatched junction bases numbered 11, after V lost 2 bases and J lost 7 bases. The CDR3 DNA is TGTGCCAGCTCACCATCTGCAGGGGGGTTTGTGAATTCACCCCTCCACTTT. It codes for CASSPSAGGFVNSPLHF.

In DNA form, the CDR3 reads TGCGCCAGCACCCCGGACACCGGGGAGCTGTTTTTT. This gives the protein CASTPDTGELFF. The chain joins TRBV10-2 to TRBJ2-2; D call uncertain. The germline V gene has CDR1 WSHSY and CDR2 SAAADI. The CDR3 consists of 12 residues. Trimming took off 7 bases at V and 3 bases at J, with 6 bases between the two ends.

CDR3 in DNA: TGTGCCATCAGTGATCAGACAGGGCCCGGGGAGCTGTTTTTT. It codes for CAISDQTGPGELFF. The chain links TRBV10-3 to TRBJ2-2; 7 bases are a match to TRBD1. CDR1 is ENHRY and CDR2 is SYGVKD in the germline V gene. With 3 bases clipped from V and 6 bases from J, the junction kept 4 bases outside the gene matches. The CDR3 totals 14 residues.

The chain carries TRBV7-2 and TRBJ2-1; 8 bases map to TRBD2. The germline gives CDR1 SGHTA, CDR2 FQGNSA. The CDR3 is made up of 16 amino acids. J gave up 5 bases and V 1 base, and 7 bases lay outside the gene matches. CDR3 sequence: CASSLDLRGADNEQFF. The CDR3 DNA reads as TGTGCCAGCAGCTTAGATCTGCGGGGGGCCGACAATGAGCAGTTCTTC.

The chain carries TRBV28 and TRBJ1-3; D might be TRBD1 (5 bases). The CDR3 sequence is 14 residues long. Germline V gene sequence: CDR1 MDHEN, CDR2 SYDVKM. V was cut by 3 bases and J by 4 bases, with 10 bases left in between. The CDR3 reads CASSLGGSGNTIYF. The CDR3 DNA is TGTGCCAGCAGTTTGGGGGGATCCGGAAACACCATATATTTT.